The clone carrying this TCR beta chain has only one observation. Repertoires were generated with immunoSEQ multiplex PCR, while TCRdb's copy carries only in-frame clones and drops some. The table includes hundreds of thousands of clones, 75% to 90% detected once. This sample stems from a study of blood T cell repertoires in COVID-19. Study overall: PBMCs, B-cell-depleted T cells, or T cells provided the cDNA or gDNA that made up the material.

The source is a woman aged 18-35 years with acute or convalescent COVID-19. The sample consisted of peripheral blood.

CDR3 protein: CASDHTAGTEAFF. DNA of the CDR3: TGTGCCAGTGATCACACGGCAGGCACTGAAGCTTTCTTT. The chain is built from TRBV19 and TRBJ1-1; D unclear. Germline assignment: CDR1 LNHDA and CDR2 SQIVND (reference sequence). V dropped 8 bases and J dropped 4 bases, with 14 bases sitting between them. This CDR3 contains 13 residues.